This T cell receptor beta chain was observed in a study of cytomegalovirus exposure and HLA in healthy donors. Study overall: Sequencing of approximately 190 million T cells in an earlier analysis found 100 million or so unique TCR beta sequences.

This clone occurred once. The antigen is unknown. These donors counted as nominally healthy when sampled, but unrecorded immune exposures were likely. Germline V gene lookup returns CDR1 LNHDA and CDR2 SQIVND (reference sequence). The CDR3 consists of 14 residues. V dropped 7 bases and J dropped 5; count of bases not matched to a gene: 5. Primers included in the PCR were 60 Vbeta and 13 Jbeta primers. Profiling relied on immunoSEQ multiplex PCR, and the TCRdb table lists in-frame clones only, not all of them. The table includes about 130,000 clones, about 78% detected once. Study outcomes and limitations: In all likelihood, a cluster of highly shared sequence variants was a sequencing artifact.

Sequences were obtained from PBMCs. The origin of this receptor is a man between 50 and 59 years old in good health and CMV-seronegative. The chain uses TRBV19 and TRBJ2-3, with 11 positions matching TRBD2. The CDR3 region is CASIGTSGGDTQYF. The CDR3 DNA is TGTGCCAGTATCGGGACTAGCGGTGGAGATACGCAGTATTTT.